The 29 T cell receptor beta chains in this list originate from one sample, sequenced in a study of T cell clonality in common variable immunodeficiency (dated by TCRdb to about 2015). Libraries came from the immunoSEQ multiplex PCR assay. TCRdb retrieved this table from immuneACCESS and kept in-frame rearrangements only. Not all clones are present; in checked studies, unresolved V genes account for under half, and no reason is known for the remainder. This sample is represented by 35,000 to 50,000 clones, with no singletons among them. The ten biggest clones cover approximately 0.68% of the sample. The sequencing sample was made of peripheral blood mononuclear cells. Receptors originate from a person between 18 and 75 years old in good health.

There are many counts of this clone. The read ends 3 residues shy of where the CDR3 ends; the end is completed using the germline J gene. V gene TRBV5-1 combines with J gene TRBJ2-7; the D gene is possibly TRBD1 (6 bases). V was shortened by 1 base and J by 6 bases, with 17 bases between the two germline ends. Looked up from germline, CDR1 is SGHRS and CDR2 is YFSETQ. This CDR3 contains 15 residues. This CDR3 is CASSLSLGGRSEQYF. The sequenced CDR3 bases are TGCGCCAGCAGCTTGTCGTTAGGGGGACGAAGCGAG. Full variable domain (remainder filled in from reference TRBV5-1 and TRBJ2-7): KAGVTQTPRYLIKTRGQQVTLSCSPISGHRSVSWYQQTPGQGLQFLFEYFSETQRNKGNFPGRFSGRQFSNSRSEMNVSTLELGDSALYLCASSLSLGGRSEQYFGPGTRLTVT.

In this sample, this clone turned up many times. CDR3 sequence: CASSLATPSYNEQFF. The sequenced part of the CDR3 DNA is TGTGCCAGCAGCTTAGCGACACCCTCCTACAATGAG. The V call is TRBV7-9, the J call TRBJ2-1; D ambiguous. The CDR3 end is not reached by the read, which stops 3 residues before it; the germline J gene fills it in. CDR1 and CDR2 (germline): SEHNR, FQNEAQ (reference sequence). The length of the CDR3 is 15 residues. Trimming took 0 bases from V and 0 from J, leaving 6 bases between them.

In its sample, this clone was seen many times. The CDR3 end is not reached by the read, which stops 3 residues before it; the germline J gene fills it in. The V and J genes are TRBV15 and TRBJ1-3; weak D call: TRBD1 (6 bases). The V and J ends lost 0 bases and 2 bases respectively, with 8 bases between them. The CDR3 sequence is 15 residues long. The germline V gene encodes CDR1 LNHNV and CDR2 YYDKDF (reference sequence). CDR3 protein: CATSRDRGPGNTIYF. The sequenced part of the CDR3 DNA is TGTGCCACCAGCAGAGACAGGGGCCCTGGAAACACC.

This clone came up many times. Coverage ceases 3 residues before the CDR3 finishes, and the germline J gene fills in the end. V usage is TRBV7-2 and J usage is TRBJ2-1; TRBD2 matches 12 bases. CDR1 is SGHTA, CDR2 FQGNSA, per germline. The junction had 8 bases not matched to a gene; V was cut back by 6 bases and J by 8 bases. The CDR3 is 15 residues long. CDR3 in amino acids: CASRSSSGGADEQFF. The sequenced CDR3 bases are TGTGCCAGCAGGAGTTCTAGCGGGGGGGCTGATGAG.

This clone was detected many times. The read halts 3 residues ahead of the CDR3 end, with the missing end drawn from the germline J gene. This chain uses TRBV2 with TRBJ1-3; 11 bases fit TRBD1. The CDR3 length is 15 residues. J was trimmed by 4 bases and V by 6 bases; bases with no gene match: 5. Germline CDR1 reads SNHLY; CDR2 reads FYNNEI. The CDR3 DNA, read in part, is TGTGCCAGCAGCCCGGGACAGGGGGGAGGAAACACC. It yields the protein CASSPGQGGGNT. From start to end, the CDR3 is CASSPGQGGGNTIYF.

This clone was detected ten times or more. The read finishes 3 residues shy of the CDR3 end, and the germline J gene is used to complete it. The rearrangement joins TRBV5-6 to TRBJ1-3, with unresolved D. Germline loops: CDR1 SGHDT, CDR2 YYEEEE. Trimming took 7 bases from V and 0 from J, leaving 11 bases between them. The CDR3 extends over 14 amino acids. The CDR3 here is CASERTDSGNTIYF. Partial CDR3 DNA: TGTGCCAGCGAAAGGACTGACTCTGGAAACACC.

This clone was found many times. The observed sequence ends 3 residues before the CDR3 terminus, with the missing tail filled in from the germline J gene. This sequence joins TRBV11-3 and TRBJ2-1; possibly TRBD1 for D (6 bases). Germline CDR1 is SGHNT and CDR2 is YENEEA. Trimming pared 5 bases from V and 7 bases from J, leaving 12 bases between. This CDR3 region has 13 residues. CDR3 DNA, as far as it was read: TGTGCCAGCAGCCCAGGGGAAGATAATGAG. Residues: CASSPGEDNE. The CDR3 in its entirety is CASSPGEDNEQFF.

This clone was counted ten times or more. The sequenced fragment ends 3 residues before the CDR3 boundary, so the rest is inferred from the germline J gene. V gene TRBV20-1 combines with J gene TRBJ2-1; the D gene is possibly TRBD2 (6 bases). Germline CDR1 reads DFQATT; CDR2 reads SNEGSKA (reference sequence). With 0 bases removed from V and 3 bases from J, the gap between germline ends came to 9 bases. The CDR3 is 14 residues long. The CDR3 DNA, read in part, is TGCAGTGCTAGAGATGGAGGGGACTACAATGAG. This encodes CSARDGGDYNE. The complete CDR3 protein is CSARDGGDYNEQFF.

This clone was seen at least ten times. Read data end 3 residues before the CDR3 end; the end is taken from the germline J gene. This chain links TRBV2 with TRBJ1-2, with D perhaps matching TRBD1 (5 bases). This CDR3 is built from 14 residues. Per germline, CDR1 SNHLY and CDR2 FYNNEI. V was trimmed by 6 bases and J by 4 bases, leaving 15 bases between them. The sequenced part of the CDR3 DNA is TGTGCCAGCAGCGACGCCGACAGCCTCTATGGC. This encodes CASSDADSLYG. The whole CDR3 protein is CASSDADSLYGYTF.

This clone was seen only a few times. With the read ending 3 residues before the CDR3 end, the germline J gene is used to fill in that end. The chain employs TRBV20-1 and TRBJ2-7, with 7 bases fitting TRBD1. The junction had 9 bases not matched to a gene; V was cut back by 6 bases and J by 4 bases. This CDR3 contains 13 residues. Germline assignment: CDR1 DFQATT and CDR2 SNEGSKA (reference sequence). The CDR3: CSAPGQWIYEQYF. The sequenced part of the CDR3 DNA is TGCAGTGCCCCGGGACAGTGGATTTACGAG.

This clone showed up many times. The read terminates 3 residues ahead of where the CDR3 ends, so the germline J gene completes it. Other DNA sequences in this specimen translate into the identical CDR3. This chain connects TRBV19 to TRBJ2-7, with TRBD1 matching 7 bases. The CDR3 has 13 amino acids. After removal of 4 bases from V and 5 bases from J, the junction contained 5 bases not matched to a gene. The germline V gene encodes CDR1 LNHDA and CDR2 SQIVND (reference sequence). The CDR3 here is CASSTSQGNEQYF. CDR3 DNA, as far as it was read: TGTGCCAGTAGTACATCACAGGGGAACGAG. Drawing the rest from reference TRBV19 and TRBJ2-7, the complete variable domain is DGGITQSPKYLFRKEGQNVTLSCEQNLNHDAMYWYRQDPGQGLRLIYYSQIVNDFQKGDIAEGYSVSREKKESFPLTVTSAQKNPTAFYLCASSTSQGNEQYFGPGTRLTVT.

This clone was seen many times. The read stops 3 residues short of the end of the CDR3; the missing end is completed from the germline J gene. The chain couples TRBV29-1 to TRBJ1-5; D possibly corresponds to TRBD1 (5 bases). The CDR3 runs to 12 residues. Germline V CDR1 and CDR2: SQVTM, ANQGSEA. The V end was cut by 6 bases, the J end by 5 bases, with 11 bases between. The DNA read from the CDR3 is TGCAGCGTCGGGACTACCGATCAGCCC. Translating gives CSVGTTDQP. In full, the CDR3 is CSVGTTDQPQHF.

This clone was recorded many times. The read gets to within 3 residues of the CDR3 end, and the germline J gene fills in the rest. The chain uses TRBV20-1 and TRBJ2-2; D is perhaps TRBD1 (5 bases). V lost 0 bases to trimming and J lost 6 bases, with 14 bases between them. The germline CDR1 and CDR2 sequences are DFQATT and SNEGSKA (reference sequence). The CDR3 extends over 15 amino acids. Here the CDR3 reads CSAREPQGIAGELFF. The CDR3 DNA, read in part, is TGCAGTGCTAGAGAACCCCAGGGTATCGCCGGGGAG.

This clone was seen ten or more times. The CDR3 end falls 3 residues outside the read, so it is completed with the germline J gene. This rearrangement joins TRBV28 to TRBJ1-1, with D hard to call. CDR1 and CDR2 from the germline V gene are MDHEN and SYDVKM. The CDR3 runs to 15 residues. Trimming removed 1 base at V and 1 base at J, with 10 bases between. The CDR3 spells CASSLSLTGNTEAFF. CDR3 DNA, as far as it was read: TGTGCCAGCAGTTTATCCCTGACGGGGAACACTGAA.

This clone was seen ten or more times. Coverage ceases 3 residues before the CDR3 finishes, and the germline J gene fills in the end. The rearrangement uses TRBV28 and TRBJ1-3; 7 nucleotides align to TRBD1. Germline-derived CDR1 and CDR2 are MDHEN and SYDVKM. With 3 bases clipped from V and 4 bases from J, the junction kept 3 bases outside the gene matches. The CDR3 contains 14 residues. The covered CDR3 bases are TGTGCCAGCAGTTTGACAGGGCACGGAAACACC. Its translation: CASSLTGHGNT. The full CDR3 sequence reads CASSLTGHGNTIYF.

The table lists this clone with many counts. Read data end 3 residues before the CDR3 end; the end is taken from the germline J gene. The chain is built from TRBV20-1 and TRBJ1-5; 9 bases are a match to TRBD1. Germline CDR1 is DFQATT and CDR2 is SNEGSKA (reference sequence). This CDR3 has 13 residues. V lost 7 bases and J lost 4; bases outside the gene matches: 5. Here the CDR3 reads CSVPGQGNQPQHF. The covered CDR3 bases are TGCAGTGTCCCGGGACAGGGTAATCAGCCC.

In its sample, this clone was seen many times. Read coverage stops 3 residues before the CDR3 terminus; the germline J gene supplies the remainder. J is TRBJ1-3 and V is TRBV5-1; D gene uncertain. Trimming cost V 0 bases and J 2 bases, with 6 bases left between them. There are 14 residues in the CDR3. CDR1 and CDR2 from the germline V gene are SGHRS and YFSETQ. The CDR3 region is CASSLESAGNTIYF. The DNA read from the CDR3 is TGCGCCAGCAGCTTGGAGTCGGCTGGAAACACC.

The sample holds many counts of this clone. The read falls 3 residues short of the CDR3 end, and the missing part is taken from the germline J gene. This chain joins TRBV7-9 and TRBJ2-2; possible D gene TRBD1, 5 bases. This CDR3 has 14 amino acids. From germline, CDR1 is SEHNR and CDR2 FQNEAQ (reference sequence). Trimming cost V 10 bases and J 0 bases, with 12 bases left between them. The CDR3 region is CATRDSANTGELFF. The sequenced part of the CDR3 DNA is TGTGCCACCCGCGACAGCGCGAACACCGGGGAG.

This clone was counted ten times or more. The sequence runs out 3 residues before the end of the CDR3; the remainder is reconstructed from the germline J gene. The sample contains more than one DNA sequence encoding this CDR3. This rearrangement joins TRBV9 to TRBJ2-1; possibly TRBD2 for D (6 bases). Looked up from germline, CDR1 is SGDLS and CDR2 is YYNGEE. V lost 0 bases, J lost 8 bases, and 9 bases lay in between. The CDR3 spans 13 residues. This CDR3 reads CASSVGDSDEQFF. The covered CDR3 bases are TGTGCCAGCAGCGTAGGGGACTCCGATGAG.

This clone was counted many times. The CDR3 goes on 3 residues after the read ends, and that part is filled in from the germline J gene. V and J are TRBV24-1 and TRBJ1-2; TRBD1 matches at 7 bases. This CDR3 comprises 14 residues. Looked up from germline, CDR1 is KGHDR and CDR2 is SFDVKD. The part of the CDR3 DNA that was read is TGTGCCACCAGTGCTACTGACAGGGTGGGCGGC. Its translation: CATSATDRVGG. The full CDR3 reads CATSATDRVGGYTF.

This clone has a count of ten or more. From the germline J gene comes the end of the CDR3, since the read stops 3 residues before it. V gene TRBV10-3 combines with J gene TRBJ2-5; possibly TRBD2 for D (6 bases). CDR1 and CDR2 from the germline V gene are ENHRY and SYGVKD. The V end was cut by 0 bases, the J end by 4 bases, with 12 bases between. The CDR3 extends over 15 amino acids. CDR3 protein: CAISESGGFAETQYF. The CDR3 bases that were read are TGTGCCATCAGTGAGTCGGGGGGTTTTGCAGAGACC.

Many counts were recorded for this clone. The part of the CDR3 DNA that was read is TGTGCCAGCAGCTTAGGAGTGAGGGCTACAGATACG. It encodes CASSLGVRATDT. The full CDR3 protein reads CASSLGVRATDTQYF. The chain has TRBV11-2 and TRBJ2-3, with D tentatively TRBD2 (5 bases). Read sequence stops 3 residues before the CDR3 end, and the germline J gene provides the missing end. The V and J ends lost 1 base and 3 bases respectively, with 11 bases between them. Germline CDR1 and CDR2: SGHAT and FQNNGV. This CDR3 is built from 15 residues.

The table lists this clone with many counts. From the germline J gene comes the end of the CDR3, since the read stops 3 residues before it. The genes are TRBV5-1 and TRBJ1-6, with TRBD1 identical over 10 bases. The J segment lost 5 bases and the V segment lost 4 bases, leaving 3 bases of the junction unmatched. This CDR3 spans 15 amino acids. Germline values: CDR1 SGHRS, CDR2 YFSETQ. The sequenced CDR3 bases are TGCGCCAGCAGCATTGGACAGGGGGATAATTCACCC. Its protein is CASSIGQGDNSP. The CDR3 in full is CASSIGQGDNSPLHF.

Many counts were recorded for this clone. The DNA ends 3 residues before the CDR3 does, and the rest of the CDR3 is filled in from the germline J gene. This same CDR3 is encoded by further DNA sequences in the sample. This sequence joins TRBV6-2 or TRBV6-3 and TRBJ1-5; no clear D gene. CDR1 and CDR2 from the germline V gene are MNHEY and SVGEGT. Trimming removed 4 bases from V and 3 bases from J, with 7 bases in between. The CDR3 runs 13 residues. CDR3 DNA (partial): TGTGCCAGCAGTTCCGGGGACAATCAGCCC. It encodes CASSSGDNQP. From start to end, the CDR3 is CASSSGDNQPQHF.

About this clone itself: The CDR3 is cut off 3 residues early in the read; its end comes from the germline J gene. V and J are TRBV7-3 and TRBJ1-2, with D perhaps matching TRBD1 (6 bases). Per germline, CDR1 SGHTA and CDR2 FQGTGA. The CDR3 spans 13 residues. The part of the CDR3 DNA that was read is TGTGCCAGCAGCTACGGTAGGGGGAATGAC. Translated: CASSYGRGND. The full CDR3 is CASSYGRGNDYTF.

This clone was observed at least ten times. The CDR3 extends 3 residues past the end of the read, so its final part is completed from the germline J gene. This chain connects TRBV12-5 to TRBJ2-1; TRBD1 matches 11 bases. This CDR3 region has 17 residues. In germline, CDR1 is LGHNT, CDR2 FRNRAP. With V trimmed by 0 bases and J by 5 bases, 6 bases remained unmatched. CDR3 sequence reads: CASGLVRTGGANNEQFF. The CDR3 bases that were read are TGTGCTAGTGGTTTGGTACGGACAGGGGGCGCTAACAATGAG.

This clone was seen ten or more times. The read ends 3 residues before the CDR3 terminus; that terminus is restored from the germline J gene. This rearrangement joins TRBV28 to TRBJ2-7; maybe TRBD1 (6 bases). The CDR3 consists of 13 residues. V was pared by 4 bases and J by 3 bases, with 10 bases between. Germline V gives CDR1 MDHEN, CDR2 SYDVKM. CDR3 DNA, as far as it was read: TGTGCCAGCAGTTCGGGCAGGGGCTACGAG. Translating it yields CASSSGRGYE. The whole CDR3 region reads CASSSGRGYEQYF. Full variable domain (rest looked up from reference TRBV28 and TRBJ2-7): DVKVTQSSRYLVKRTGEKVFLECVQDMDHENMFWYRQDPGLGLRLIYFSYDVKMKEKGDIPEGYSVSREKKERFSLILESASTNQTSMYLCASSSGRGYEQYFGPGTRLTVT.

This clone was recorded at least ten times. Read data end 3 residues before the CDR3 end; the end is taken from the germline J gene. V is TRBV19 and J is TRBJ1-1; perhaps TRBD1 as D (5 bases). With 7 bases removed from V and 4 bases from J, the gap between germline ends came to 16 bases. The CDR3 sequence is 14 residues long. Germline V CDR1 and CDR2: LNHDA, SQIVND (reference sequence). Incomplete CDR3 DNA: TGTGCCAGTACCCTGGGGGGGGGAAGCACTGAA. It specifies CASTLGGGSTE. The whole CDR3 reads CASTLGGGSTEAFF.

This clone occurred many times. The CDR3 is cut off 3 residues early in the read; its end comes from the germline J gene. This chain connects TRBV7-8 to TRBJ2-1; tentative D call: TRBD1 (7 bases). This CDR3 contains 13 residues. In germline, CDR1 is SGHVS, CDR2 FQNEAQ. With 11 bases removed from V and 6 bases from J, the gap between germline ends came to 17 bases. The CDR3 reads CASRGTEVNEQFF. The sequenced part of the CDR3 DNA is TGTGCCTCCCGGGGGACAGAGGTCAATGAG.